The present T cell receptor beta chain was sequenced within a study of T cell responses to AZD1222 COVID-19 vaccine. Study-level points and caveats: Donor demographics were predominantly white British with a female majority; clonal diversity may be underestimated.

About this clone itself: Antigen unknown.

Germline lookup yields CDR1 MNHEY and CDR2 SVGAGI. V was shortened by 6 bases and J by 0 bases, with 9 bases between the two germline ends. This CDR3 has 15 residues. Here immunoSEQ multiplex PCR was the method, and the copy in TCRdb shows in-frame clones only, minus some. The table has fewer than 150,000 clones, over 90% seen once; the top ten hold 0.75% to 0.95%. The specimen comprised peripheral blood, sampled on day 0 of AZD1222 vaccination. This clonotype originated in an adult in good health. The chain is built from TRBV6-5 and TRBJ2-6; unclear D gene. The CDR3: CASSPLDSGANVLTF. As DNA, the CDR3 is TGTGCCAGCAGCCCATTGGACTCTGGGGCCAACGTCCTGACTTTC.